Listed below are T cell receptor beta chains from one sample, sequenced in a study of CD8 T cells in ankylosing spondylitis. TCRdb itself ran the 5' RACE reads through MiXCR, one entry per CDR3 protein. Of around 770,000 distinct CDR3 sequences in the sample, 10% to 15% were seen once. The sample consisted of blood, either unsorted or a sorted T cell fraction (not recorded which). The receptors derive from a male donor with ankylosing spondylitis. CDR3s include the opening cysteine and the closing phenylalanine or tryptophan. A D gene is named only where the DNA matches it firmly. Some rows mark clone size as missing; the rest say once, few, many or name a class of expanded clone.

v_call	j_call	clone_size	d_call	cdr3_nt	cdr3_aa
TRBV6-2/TRBV6-3	TRBJ1-5	-	TRBD1	TGTGCCAGCGCCCAGCCGGGACAGGGTAAGCCCCAGCATTTT	CASAQPGQGKPQHF
TRBV20-1	TRBJ2-3	many	-	TGCAGTGCTCGACCCCAGGGGATGGGACGGGATACGCAGTATTTT	CSARPQGMGRDTQYF
TRBV20-1	TRBJ2-5	few	TRBD2	TGCAGTGCTAATCCTATGGGACTAGCGGGGGAGTCTCTACAAGAGACCCAGTACTTC	CSANPMGLAGESLQETQYF
TRBV10-3	TRBJ2-3	-	-	TGTGCCATCAGTGAGATGAGCCCAGATACGCAGTATTTT	CAISEMSPDTQYF
TRBV4-1	TRBJ2-1	-	TRBD1	TGCGCCAGCAGCCAAGGGGACAGGGGGCGAAATGAGCAGTTCTTC	CASSQGDRGRNEQFF
TRBV10-3	TRBJ2-5	many	TRBD1	TGTGCCATCGCGCAGACAGGGGGAGAGACCCAGTACTTC	CAIAQTGGETQYF
TRBV30	TRBJ2-7	few	-	TGTGCCTGGTCAGGGAACTACGAGCAGTACTTC	CAWSGNYEQYF
TRBV20-1	TRBJ1-2	-	TRBD1	TGCAGTGCTAGAAATGTCGGGACAGAAACAGCTAACTATGGCTACACCTTC	CSARNVGTETANYGYTF
TRBV29-1	TRBJ2-7	few	-	TGCAGCGTGTCCGGGACTTTTAACTACGAGCAGTACTTC	CSVSGTFNYEQYF
TRBV10-3	TRBJ2-1	-	-	TGTGCCATCAGTGAGTCTGGAGCATACAATGAGCAGTTCTTC	CAISESGAYNEQFF
TRBV6-1	TRBJ1-6	many	-	TGTGCCAGCACGAGGACCGTCAATTCACCCCTCCACTTT	CASTRTVNSPLHF
TRBV20-1	TRBJ2-3	few	-	TGCAGTGCTAATCAACGGGCGGGCTTTTACACAGATACGCAGTATTTT	CSANQRAGFYTDTQYF
TRBV20-1	TRBJ2-5	-	TRBD2	TGCAGTGCTAGAGGGACTAGCGGGGTCCGATGGGAGACCCAGTACTTC	CSARGTSGVRWETQYF
TRBV29-1	TRBJ2-7	-	TRBD2	TGCAGCGTTGAAGATCGACTAGCGGGAGGTGGGGTCACCTACGAGCAGTACTTC	CSVEDRLAGGGVTYEQYF
TRBV20-1	TRBJ2-3	many	TRBD2	TGCAGTGCTCCTCCCGTGGGAGGGTCAGATACGCAGTATTTT	CSAPPVGGSDTQYF
TRBV29-1	TRBJ2-3	many	-	TGCAGCCTAGACGGGGGCACAGATACGCAGTATTTT	CSLDGGTDTQYF
TRBV20-1	TRBJ1-2	-	-	TGCAGTGCTAGACCAGACACGGACTATGGCTACACCTTC	CSARPDTDYGYTF
TRBV28	TRBJ1-1	-	-	TGTGCCAGCAGTTCGCACTCGACAGTGAACACTGAAGCTTTCTTT	CASSSHSTVNTEAFF
TRBV6-2/TRBV6-3	TRBJ1-5	many	-	TGTGCCAGCAGTTACCCAGGGGATCAGCCCCAGCATTTT	CASSYPGDQPQHF
TRBV11-1	TRBJ2-1	few	-	TGTGCCAGCAGCTCCCGAACCGGCAGCGGAGCCACCTACAATGAGCAGTTCTTC	CASSSRTGSGATYNEQFF
TRBV20-1	TRBJ2-5	few	-	TGCAGTGCCCCGAGGGAGACCCAGTACTTC	CSAPRETQYF
TRBV11-1	TRBJ2-7	few	-	TGTGCCAGCAGCTTAAGATGGGTTCCCTACGAGCAGTACTTC	CASSLRWVPYEQYF
TRBV20-1	TRBJ2-3	-	TRBD2	TGCAGTGCTAGAGATCGCAGCGGGAGTGCAGATACGCAGTGTTTT	CSARDRSGSADTQCF
TRBV20-1	TRBJ2-3	many	-	TGCAGTGCTAGCCGACACTCCATTTCCCCAGATACGCAGTATTTT	CSASRHSISPDTQYF
TRBV19	TRBJ1-5	-	-	TGTGCCAGTATCGACGGCAATAGCAATCAGCCCCAGCATTTT	CASIDGNSNQPQHF
TRBV12-3/TRBV12-4	TRBJ2-3	-	-	TGTGCCAGCAGAGGGCTCGGGGTGACGCAGTATTTT	CASRGLGVTQYF
TRBV7-9	TRBJ1-1	few	-	TGTGCCAGCAGCTTAGGCTCTAGCAGAGGGACTGAAGCTTTCTTT	CASSLGSSRGTEAFF
TRBV6-1	TRBJ2-5	few	-	TGTGCCAGCAAGCCTCAGGAGTCTCAAGAGACCCAGTACTTC	CASKPQESQETQYF
TRBV7-2	TRBJ2-3	-	TRBD1	TGTGCCAGCAGCGCCGGGACAGGGGCCGCGGGGGCGCAGTATTTT	CASSAGTGAAGAQYF
TRBV6-5	TRBJ1-6	many	-	TGTGCCAGCAGTTACGTCCGGTCACCCCTCCACTTT	CASSYVRSPLHF
TRBV6-5	TRBJ2-1	-	-	TGTGCCAGCAGGCCTCTAGTAGGTGAGCAGTTCTTC	CASRPLVGEQFF
TRBV15	TRBJ1-5	many	-	TGTGCCACCAGCATTTCGTTTCAGCCCCAGCATTTT	CATSISFQPQHF
TRBV20-1	TRBJ1-5	few	TRBD1	TGCAGTGCTCAATTATTTACAGGGGACTTCAATCAGCCCCAGCATTTT	CSAQLFTGDFNQPQHF
TRBV7-9	TRBJ2-3	few	TRBD1	TGTGCCAGCAGCCGCACCGGGACAGGGGTTGATACGCAGTATTTT	CASSRTGTGVDTQYF
TRBV2	TRBJ2-7	few	TRBD2	TGTGCCAGCAGTGGGGTCCTTAAGCGGGGGCCTATTAAAACCTACGAGCAGTACTTC	CASSGVLKRGPIKTYEQYF
TRBV30	TRBJ2-2	-	-	TGTGCCGGGGGAGGAGACCTGCTCGGGGAGCTGTTTTTT	CAGGGDLLGELFF
TRBV7-2	TRBJ1-1	once	TRBD1	TGTGCCAGCAGCCAGGACAGGGTCTGGACTGAAGCTTTCTTT	CASSQDRVWTEAFF
TRBV2	TRBJ1-5	-	-	TGTGCCAGCAAGGGCAGGAGGGATCAGCCCCAGCATTTT	CASKGRRDQPQHF
TRBV7-2	TRBJ1-1	few	-	TGTGCCAGCAGCTTAGCGCCCCGTCAAGGAGCTGAAGCTTTCTTT	CASSLAPRQGAEAFF
TRBV20-1	TRBJ2-1	-	TRBD2	TGCAGTGCTATGTTAAGCGGGATTCAGTTCTTC	CSAMLSGIQFF
TRBV6-2/TRBV6-3	TRBJ2-2	-	TRBD1	TGTGCCAGCAGTTTCCCCGACAGGGCGAACACCGGGGAGCTGTTTTTT	CASSFPDRANTGELFF
TRBV5-1	TRBJ2-6	-	-	TGCGCCAGCAGCTCCCCCGACTCTGGGGCCAACGTCCTGACTTTC	CASSSPDSGANVLTF
TRBV7-9	TRBJ1-1	many	TRBD1	TGTGCCAGCAGCCAGGGGACAGGGACTGAAGCTTTCTTT	CASSQGTGTEAFF
TRBV10-3	TRBJ2-3	many	TRBD2	TGTGCCATCGGGGACCGGGGGGGCAGAGATACGCAGTATTTT	CAIGDRGGRDTQYF
TRBV5-6	TRBJ1-5	-	-	TGTGCCAGCAGCTGGGGTTATAGCAATCAGCCCCAGCATTTT	CASSWGYSNQPQHF
TRBV6-2/TRBV6-3	TRBJ2-5	many	TRBD1	TGTGCCAGCAGTTACCCGACAGGGCAAGAGACCCAGTACTTC	CASSYPTGQETQYF
TRBV29-1	TRBJ1-1	many	TRBD1	TGCAGCGCCTGGTCCGGGACAGTTAACACTGAAGCTTTCTTT	CSAWSGTVNTEAFF
TRBV11-2	TRBJ2-7	-	-	TGTGCCAGCAGCCGCAGGGAACAATCCTCCTACGAGCAGTACTTC	CASSRREQSSYEQYF
TRBV18	TRBJ1-1	many	-	TGTGCCAGCTCACCACCGTCGGTGAACACTGAAGCTTTCTTT	CASSPPSVNTEAFF
TRBV4-1	TRBJ2-7	-	TRBD2	TGCGCCAGCAGCCAAGATCCGAGCCTAGCGGGGGGCCCTGTCAATACAGGAAAGCAGTACTTC	CASSQDPSLAGGPVNTGKQYF
TRBV20-1	TRBJ1-1	few	-	TGCAGTGCCTATTGGGCCCTAAGAGGCACTGAAGCTTTCTTT	CSAYWALRGTEAFF
TRBV15	TRBJ2-5	-	TRBD2	TGTGCCACCAGCAGAGGGGGGGGGACGTCGCAAAGCCAGACCCAGTACTTC	CATSRGGGTSQSQTQYF
TRBV20-1	TRBJ1-1	many	-	TGCAGTGCTAGAGATCGGAAGGCAGGGGCGAGGAACACTGAAGCTTTCTTT	CSARDRKAGARNTEAFF
TRBV2	TRBJ2-7	-	TRBD1	TGTGCCAGCAGTGTCCAGGGGGCAGGCCTTGGGCAGTACTTC	CASSVQGAGLGQYF